The 18 T cell receptor beta chains listed next were all sequenced from one sample in a study of Ad26.COV2.S vaccination and SARS-CoV-2 variants. As for treatment: 15 to 20 received Ad26.COV2.S at low or high dose, single or two shots; about 5 received placebo; per-sample allocation not given. Sampling occurred on day 63 after the first vaccine or placebo injection. Measured with immunoSEQ multiplex PCR; TCRdb has only the in-frame clones, and not every one. Of a few hundred thousand clones listed, 90% are singletons. The sequences come from peripheral blood, collected in a trial of Ad26.COV2.S vaccine versus placebo. These receptors originate from a person between 18 and 65 years old who received the Ad26.COV2.S COVID-19 vaccine or a placebo.

The chain is built from TRBV27 and TRBJ2-7; D might be TRBD1 or TRBD2, each matching 6 bases. The V and J ends lost 10 bases and 6 bases respectively, with 22 bases between them. The germline V gene encodes CDR1 MNHEY and CDR2 SMNVEV (reference sequence). There are 14 residues in the CDR3. CDR3 sequence: CATRGMAGDLEQYF. CDR3 nucleotide sequence: TGTGCCACCCGGGGGATGGCAGGGGATCTCGAGCAGTACTTC.

The chain carries TRBV19 and TRBJ1-1; no definite D call. Looked up from germline, CDR1 is LNHDA and CDR2 is SQIVND (reference sequence). The CDR3 spans 13 residues. Trimming stripped 8 bases from V and 6 bases from J, with 16 bases between. The CDR3 DNA follows: TGTGCCAGTCGTAGCGAGCGAGCACCTGAAGCTTTCTTT. It translates to CASRSERAPEAFF.

This sequence joins TRBV29-1 and TRBJ2-7; 7 bases map to TRBD2. This CDR3 has 12 residues. With 5 bases clipped from V and 0 bases from J, the junction kept 1 base outside the gene matches. Germline CDR1 SQVTM, CDR2 ANQGSEA. Here the CDR3 DNA reads TGCAGCGTTCTAGCGGCCTCCTACGAGCAGTACTTC. Translated, it gives CSVLAASYEQYF.

The J gene is TRBJ1-2, the V gene TRBV6-1; maybe TRBD1 (6 bases). CDR3 length: 14 residues. V was pared by 3 bases and J by 12 bases, with 20 bases between. Germline V lookup: CDR1 MNHNS, CDR2 SASEGT. This chain's CDR3 is CASSERGDWRRDTF. The CDR3 DNA reads TGTGCCAGCAGTGAGAGGGGGGACTGGCGTAGGGACACCTTC.

The J gene is TRBJ2-7, the V gene TRBV5-4; the match to TRBD2 covers 9 bases. V was pared by 4 bases and J by 2 bases, with 7 bases of the junction left unmatched. CDR1 is SGHNT and CDR2 is YYREEE in the germline V gene (reference sequence). The CDR3 has 15 residues. CDR3 in DNA: TGTGCCAGCAGCCCCATGGGACTAGCTGCCTACGAGCAGTACTTC. This sequence encodes CASSPMGLAAYEQYF.

The CDR3, as DNA: TGTGCCAGCAGTTACGACAGAATCTATGGCTACACCTTC. Encoded protein: CASSYDRIYGYTF. V gene TRBV6-2 or TRBV6-3 combines with J gene TRBJ1-2, with D possibly TRBD1 on 5 matching bases. Germline V CDR1 and CDR2: MNHEY, SVGEGT. This CDR3 has 13 amino acids. The V gene lost 2 bases and the J gene lost 4 bases, with 8 bases spanning the gap.

The CDR3 loop reads CASVTQTGPLMNTEAFF. For the CDR3, the DNA is TGTGCCAGCGTAACTCAGACAGGGCCCCTCATGAACACTGAAGCTTTCTTT. This chain connects TRBV28 to TRBJ1-1; the match to TRBD1 covers 7 bases. The CDR3 loop spans 17 amino acids. With V trimmed by 8 bases and J by 0 bases, 15 bases remained unmatched. Looked up from germline, CDR1 is MDHEN and CDR2 is SYDVKM.

The V call is TRBV24-1, the J call TRBJ2-5; D unresolved. Per germline, CDR1 KGHDR and CDR2 SFDVKD. V was trimmed by 5 bases and J by 0 bases, leaving 6 bases between them. The CDR3 sequence is 13 residues long. The CDR3 reads CATSGPNQETQYF. The CDR3 region has the DNA TGTGCCACCAGTGGACCCAACCAAGAGACCCAGTACTTC.

This rearrangement joins TRBV20-1 to TRBJ2-5; 10 bases are shared with TRBD2. This CDR3 comprises 17 residues. The V gene's germline CDR1 is DFQATT and CDR2 SNEGSKA (reference sequence). The V and J ends lost 3 bases and 4 bases, in that order; junction bases with no gene match: 14. This CDR3 is CSASRTRMGLAIETQYF. In nucleotides, the CDR3 is TGCAGTGCTAGTAGGACACGTATGGGACTAGCGATAGAGACCCAGTACTTC.

The rearrangement links TRBV3-1 (or the pseudogene TRBV3-2) to TRBJ2-3; D perhaps matches TRBD1 (6 bases). The CDR3 totals 14 residues. The ends were cut back, 2 bases at V and 5 bases at J, with 11 bases in the middle. CDR1 is LGHDT and CDR2 is YNNKEL in the germline V gene (reference sequence). The CDR3 here is CASSQNRAGDTQYF. CDR3 in DNA: TGTGCCAGCAGCCAAAACAGGGCTGGAGATACGCAGTATTTT.

V and J are TRBV15 and TRBJ2-5, with D tentatively TRBD1 (6 bases). Trimming shortened V by 0 bases and J by 5 bases, and 16 bases separated the two germline ends. CDR3 size: 16 residues. Germline loops: CDR1 LNHNV, CDR2 YYDKDF (reference sequence). The chain's CDR3 is CATSRERGWSLETQYF. Here the CDR3 DNA reads TGTGCCACCAGCAGAGAGAGGGGGTGGTCTTTGGAGACCCAGTACTTC.

The gene calls are TRBV5-8 and TRBJ2-2; D might be TRBD1 (6 bases). Germline V gives CDR1 SGHTS, CDR2 YDEGEE. This CDR3 has 15 amino acids. Trimming removed 3 bases from V and 4 bases from J, with 13 bases in between. The CDR3 coding sequence is TGTGCCAGCAGCTGGGGGCAGGAGCGCACCGGGGAGCTGTTTTTT. Translated: CASSWGQERTGELFF.

This clone appeared once. V usage is TRBV7-9 and J usage is TRBJ1-4; 9 nucleotides line up with TRBD1. Losses at the gene ends were 4 bases for V and 7 bases for J; bases not matched to a gene: 7. CDR3 length: 15 residues. Germline loops: CDR1 SEHNR, CDR2 FQNEAQ (reference sequence). CDR3 sequence: CASSSPTGGTEKLFF. The CDR3 nucleotides are TGTGCCAGCAGCTCCCCAACAGGGGGCACTGAAAAACTGTTTTTT.

The gene calls are TRBV7-6 and TRBJ1-1; D gene uncertain. V lost 1 base, J lost 7 bases, and 7 bases lay in between. Germline values: CDR1 SGHVS, CDR2 FNYEAQ. The length of the CDR3 is 12 residues. The CDR3 is CASSLVSGEAFF. CDR3 DNA: TGTGCCAGCAGCTTAGTTTCCGGTGAAGCTTTCTTT.

The chain joins TRBV5-4 to TRBJ1-2, with D possibly being TRBD1 (5 bases). The CDR3 length is 13 residues. The ends were cut back, 4 bases at V and 4 bases at J, with 11 bases in the middle. Germline CDR1 SGHNT, CDR2 YYREEE (reference sequence). CDR3 coding DNA: TGTGCCAGCAGCCGGGACCCGAGCTATGGCTACACCTTC. Protein sequence: CASSRDPSYGYTF.

The rearrangement links TRBV19 to TRBJ2-7, with 10 bases matching TRBD1. After removal of 8 bases from V and 5 bases from J, the junction contained 6 bases not matched to a gene. CDR3 length equals 13 residues. Germline assignment: CDR1 LNHDA and CDR2 SQIVND (reference sequence). The CDR3 protein is CASSGTGADEQYF. DNA for the CDR3: TGTGCCAGTTCCGGGACAGGGGCGGACGAGCAGTACTTC.

V gene TRBV5-4 combines with J gene TRBJ2-5, with D perhaps TRBD2 (6 bases). This CDR3 spans 16 amino acids. V was pared by 0 bases and J by 5 bases, with 17 bases between. The V gene's germline CDR1 is SGHNT and CDR2 YYREEE (reference sequence). The CDR3 bases are TGTGCCAGCAGCTTGGGGAGGAGGGCCCTCCATGAGACCCAGTACTTC. It specifies CASSLGRRALHETQYF.

CDR3 DNA sequence: TGTGCCAGCAGCGCCTATAGCGATTCCGGGGAGCTGTTTTTT. Protein sequence: CASSAYSDSGELFF. The chain carries TRBV9 and TRBJ2-2; TRBD2 is a possible D gene (5 bases). Trimming cost V 3 bases and J 6 bases, with 12 bases left between them. Germline V gene lookup returns CDR1 SGDLS and CDR2 YYNGEE. The CDR3 contains 14 residues.